The following is a T cell receptor (beta chain) sequence with its context. The record originates from a study of blood T cell repertoires in COVID-19. Study summary: PBMCs, B-cell-depleted T cells, or T cells provided the cDNA or gDNA that made up the material.

The CDR3 totals 15 residues. Trimming cost V 2 bases and J 4 bases, with 15 bases left between them. Germline V gives CDR1 MDHEN, CDR2 SYDVKM. Profiling relied on immunoSEQ multiplex PCR, and the TCRdb table lists in-frame clones only, not all of them. The data contain roughly 150,000 clones, 75% to 90% of them singletons. Categorization into cohorts depended on clinical history that participants reported. Material: PBMCs or T cells enriched from blood (not recorded which). This chain joins TRBV28 and TRBJ2-7, with D tentatively TRBD1 (6 bases). The source of this sequence is a woman between 35 and 50 years old who had been exposed to COVID-19. CDR3 sequence: CASSLLGNRVYEQYF. CDR3 DNA sequence: TGTGCCAGCAGTTTACTAGGGAACAGGGTTTACGAGCAGTACTTC.